This T cell receptor beta chain is drawn from a study of blood T cell repertoires in COVID-19. Study details: The United States, Italy and Spain provided the acute and convalescent COVID-19 samples. In each case, the material was cDNA or gDNA derived from T cells, B-cell-depleted T cells, or PBMCs.

CDR1 is SGHTA, CDR2 FQGNSA, per germline. CDR3 length equals 18 residues. The V gene end was trimmed by 9 bases and the J gene end by 1 base; junction bases not matched to a gene: 14. Original data processing: Counts of nucleated cells, estimated from reference gene primer amplification, were obtained. The repertoire was sequenced with immunoSEQ multiplex PCR; TCRdb's copy has only in-frame clones and lacks some. V and J calls plus clone size are reproduced from that table; the DNA served to infer D and trimming. The table lists 150,000 to 160,000 clones, 75% to 80% of them singletons. The sequence was obtained from an elderly man with acute or convalescent COVID-19. The source material was peripheral blood. This chain links TRBV7-2 with TRBJ2-2; TRBD1 agrees at 10 bases. The CDR3 sequence is CASRPPAGQGGNTGELFF. The DNA of the CDR3 is TGTGCCAGTCGACCGCCAGCCGGACAGGGGGGGAACACCGGGGAGCTGTTTTTT.